This TCR beta chain comes out of a study of lymphopenia after photon versus proton radiotherapy. This CDR3 comprises 13 residues. Germline V lookup: CDR1 KGHSH, CDR2 LQKENI. Trimming removed 5 bases at V and 0 bases at J, with 7 bases between. Assay used: immunoSEQ multiplex PCR; TCRdb lists only in-frame clones, some missing. This table holds approximately 3,100 clones, around three quarters found once. The sequenced sample was peripheral blood, obtained from a patient treated with proton-based radiotherapy. The chain has TRBV18 and TRBJ1-1; possibly TRBD1 for D (5 bases). The source is a man older than 75 with esophageal cancer. The CDR3 reads CASSETVNTEAFF. The CDR3 coding sequence is TGTGCCAGCTCAGAGACAGTGAACACTGAAGCTTTCTTT. The variable domain in full, completed from reference TRBV18 and TRBJ1-1, reads NAGVMQNPRHLVRRRGQEARLRCSPMKGHSHVYWYRQLPEEGLKFMVYLQKENIIDESGMPKERFSAEFPKEGPSILRIQQVVRGDSAAYFCASSETVNTEAFFGQGTRLTVV.